This T cell receptor beta chain emerged from a study of blood T cell repertoires in COVID-19. As for the study in general: The United States, Italy and Spain supplied acute and convalescent COVID-19 samples.

Study processing details: Scientists estimated how many nucleated cells there were by amplifying reference gene primers. Sequencing was performed with immunoSEQ multiplex PCR; in TCRdb, only in-frame clones are kept and a portion is missing. V, J and clone size reflect that table, while D and trimming were determined from the DNA. The sample yields over 130,000 clones, 84% seen once. Those enrolled in Seattle joined during active infection and were followed longitudinally afterward. Trimming left V 7 bases short and J 5 bases short, with 14 bases between. The length of the CDR3 is 13 residues. V and J are TRBV12-3 or TRBV12-4 and TRBJ1-1, with a weak D call TRBD1 (6 bases). The sample was peripheral blood. This sequence was found in a man younger than 40 with COVID-19, enrolled during active disease. CDR3 bases: TGTGCCAGCATCGCAGGGGAAGGGACTGAAGCTTTCTTT. Protein: CASIAGEGTEAFF.